This TCR beta chain was sequenced for a study of cytomegalovirus exposure and HLA in healthy donors. Study-wide background: The early release's HLA-typed donors yielded about 85 million unique TCRs.

Vbeta (60) and Jbeta (13) primers were used in the PCR. Only in-frame clones appear in the TCRdb table, and some are missing; sequencing was by immunoSEQ multiplex PCR. The sample shows about 120,000 clones, about 80% of them seen only once. Study-level results: Analysis was performed later, and it showed HLA-associated TCR beta chains to be more clonally expanded than equally common others. Sequencing depth roughly uniform across donors was assumed in presence/absence analyses.

Unrecorded immune exposures were likely, despite nominal health at sampling. Note on this clone: Its specificity is unknown.

Germline assignment: CDR1 SGHRS and CDR2 YFSETQ. V gave up 4 bases and J gave up 6 bases; unmatched junction bases: 12. This CDR3 has 15 residues. The sequenced sample consisted of PBMCs. The V gene is TRBV5-1, the J gene TRBJ1-2, with 7 positions matching TRBD1. This TCR was recovered from a woman aged 18-30 years in good health and CMV-seronegative. The CDR3 nucleotides read TGCGCCAGCAGCCTTCGGGACAGTGTCTCCAATGGCTACACCTTC. As protein: CASSLRDSVSNGYTF.